A selection of T cell receptor beta chains follows, all from one sample in a study of radiation and T cells in renal cell carcinoma. Profiled with immunoSEQ multiplex PCR; TCRdb holds only in-frame clones, not every one. The sample has tens of thousands of clones; around three quarters are singletons. The sequences come from blood, collected from a patient whose treatment included radiotherapy and nephrectomy. The receptors shown here come from a man in his 60s with renal cell carcinoma. Each CDR3 is given with its conserved first and last residue. The D gene is left open where the match is weak. Size is stated for part of the rows, as once, few or many counts, or as a class when the clone is expanded.

>.|TRBJ1-2|.|TRBV7-6
TGTGCCAGCAGCTTAGCAGGGGTGAGTTATGGCTACACCTTC
CASSLAGVSYGYTF
>.|TRBJ1-5|TRBD1|TRBV7-8
TGTGCCAGCAGCCGCCGGACAGGGCTGGATCAGCCCCAGCATTTT
CASSRRTGLDQPQHF
>.|TRBJ1-2|.|TRBV27
TGTGCCAGCAGTTTAAGGGGAGAGAACGGCTACACCTTC
CASSLRGENGYTF
>.|TRBJ1-2|TRBD1|TRBV30
TGTGCCTGGAGTCAGGGACAGAACTATGGCTACACCTTC
CAWSQGQNYGYTF
>.|TRBJ1-1|.|TRBV5-6
TGTGCCAGCAGCTTCCATCAGGACACTGAAGCTTTCTTT
CASSFHQDTEAFF
>.|TRBJ2-4|.|TRBV30
TGTGCCTGGGGTCCCAAAAACATTCAGTACTTC
CAWGPKNIQYF
>.|TRBJ2-5|.|TRBV2
TGTGCCAGCAGTCGCAGGGAAGAGACCCAGTACTTC
CASSRREETQYF
>.|TRBJ2-1|TRBD2|TRBV6-4
TGTGCCAGCAGTGTTTCCGGGACTAGCAATGAGCAGTTCTTC
CASSVSGTSNEQFF
>.|TRBJ2-1|TRBD2|TRBV6-5
TGTGCCAGCAGTTCCCGACTAGCATCCTACAATGAGCAGTTCTTC
CASSSRLASYNEQFF
>.|TRBJ2-5|TRBD2|TRBV7-2
TGTGCCAGCAGCTTAGTAGCGGGAAGACAAGAGACCCAGTACTTC
CASSLVAGRQETQYF
>.|TRBJ1-1|TRBD1|TRBV30
TGTGCCTGGTCGCCGACAGGGCTCCCTGAAGCTTTCTTT
CAWSPTGLPEAFF
>.|TRBJ1-2|.|TRBV5-1
TGCGCCAGCAGCTTGGCATTTAGGGAGACTCAAGGCTACACCTTC
CASSLAFRETQGYTF
>once|TRBJ2-1|.|TRBV30
TGTGCCTGGAGTCGCCAGGGAAGCAACAATGAGCAGTTCTTC
CAWSRQGSNNEQFF
>.|TRBJ2-1|.|TRBV5-1
TGCGCCAGCAGCTTAGGACTATTTGGTAGCTCCTACAATGAGCAGTTCTTC
CASSLGLFGSSYNEQFF
>once|TRBJ1-3|.|TRBV6-5
TGTGCCAGCGCCGTTGGCTCTGGAAACACCATATATTTT
CASAVGSGNTIYF
>.|TRBJ1-2|.|TRBV29-1
TGCAGCGCTGACATGCCGGCGGGAAACTATGGCTACACCTTC
CSADMPAGNYGYTF
>.|TRBJ2-2|.|TRBV14
TGTGCCAGCAGCCAAGTGAGGACAGCCACAAAGCTCACCGGGGAGCTGTTTTTT
CASSQVRTATKLTGELFF
>.|TRBJ2-5|TRBD2|TRBV30
TGTGCCTGGAGTGGGGCTAGCGGGGGGAGTGTTGAGACCCAGTACTTC
CAWSGASGGSVETQYF
>.|TRBJ2-1|TRBD2|TRBV9
TGTGCCAGCAGCCCGATTCGACTAGCGGGACTTGACCAGAAGGACAATGAGCAGTTCTTC
CASSPIRLAGLDQKDNEQFF
>.|TRBJ2-1|.|TRBV9
TGTGCCAGCAGCGCCCTTACCGGCGCCTACAATGAGCAGTTCTTC
CASSALTGAYNEQFF
>.|TRBJ2-1|.|TRBV15
TGTGCCACCAGCGGGGACCTATGGAATGAGCAGTTCTTC
CATSGDLWNEQFF
>.|TRBJ1-3|.|TRBV6-6
TGTGCCAGTAAGGAAGTCTCGGGCTCTGGAAACACCATATATTTT
CASKEVSGSGNTIYF
>few|TRBJ2-4|.|TRBV6-5
TGTGCCATCGTTACCTCGGCCATGGTCCGGGTTCAGTACTTC
CAIVTSAMVRVQYF
>.|TRBJ1-4|.|TRBV30
TGTGCCTGGAGTGCCTTGGGGAGACTTAATGAAAAACTGTTTTTT
CAWSALGRLNEKLFF
>.|TRBJ2-5|TRBD1|TRBV10-3
TGTGCCATCAGTGAGTCGGGGGGACAGGGTTATCTGGAGACCCAGTACTTC
CAISESGGQGYLETQYF
>.|TRBJ2-1|TRBD2|TRBV7-8
TGTGCCAGCAGCCGCCAGGAGACTAGCGTAAATGAGCAGTTCTTC
CASSRQETSVNEQFF
>.|TRBJ1-1|.|TRBV5-1
TGCGCCAGCAGCCCACCTACAGGAATGAACACTGAAGCTTTCTTT
CASSPPTGMNTEAFF
>.|TRBJ1-1|.|TRBV18
TGTGCCAGCTCACCACTAAAGAACACTGAAGCTTTCTTT
CASSPLKNTEAFF
>.|TRBJ1-4|.|TRBV6-6
TGTGCCAGCATCCGGCTCCCGGGAACAACTAATGAAAAACTGTTTTTT
CASIRLPGTTNEKLFF
>.|TRBJ2-1|.|TRBV11-2
TGTGCCAGCAGTTCAGGGGTTAGCTCCTACAATGAGCAGTTCTTC
CASSSGVSSYNEQFF
>.|TRBJ2-5|.|TRBV7-9
TGTGCCAGCAGCTCCCTACGGGACATCAAAGAGACCCAGTACTTC
CASSSLRDIKETQYF
>.|TRBJ2-1|.|TRBV6-4
TGTGCCAGCAGTGAACAGGATCAAAATGAGCAGTTCTTC
CASSEQDQNEQFF
>.|TRBJ1-1|.|TRBV6-5
TGTGCCAGCACTCCCTCCGTAGGACGAAACACTGAAGCTTTCTTT
CASTPSVGRNTEAFF
>.|TRBJ1-1|.|TRBV30
TGTGCCTGGAGCGTACGGGGCGGCACTGAAGCTTTCTTT
CAWSVRGGTEAFF
>.|TRBJ2-7|.|TRBV6-5
TGTGCCGCCCGGGACTCTGGGTCCTACGAGCAGTACTTC
CAARDSGSYEQYF
>.|TRBJ1-5|.|TRBV4-2
TGTGCCAGCAGCCAAGGGGAGGGACAACCCAATCAGCCCCAGCATTTT
CASSQGEGQPNQPQHF
>.|TRBJ1-4|TRBD1|TRBV18
TGTGCCAGCTCACCTCCGGGACAGGGGATTGAAAAACTGTTTTTT
CASSPPGQGIEKLFF
>.|TRBJ2-5|TRBD2|TRBV6-5
TGTGCCAGCAGTACGACTAGCGGGATGAGGGAGACCCAGTACTTC
CASSTTSGMRETQYF
>.|TRBJ2-1|TRBD1|TRBV19
TGTGCCAGTGCCCGCGGGACAGGGGTCTACAATGAGCAGTTCTTC
CASARGTGVYNEQFF
>.|TRBJ1-1|.|TRBV11-3
TGTGCCAGCAGCTTAATGACAGAGTCTGAAGCTTTCTTT
CASSLMTESEAFF
>.|TRBJ1-2|.|TRBV7-2
TGTGCCAGCAGCTTAGATTTCTCAGCCTATGGCTACACCTTC
CASSLDFSAYGYTF
>.|TRBJ2-5|.|TRBV5-1
TGCGCCAGCAGCTTAGGACAGCAACAAGAGACCCAGTACTTC
CASSLGQQQETQYF
>.|TRBJ1-1|TRBD1|TRBV6-5
TGTGCCAGCAATTCCGTGGGACAGCTGAACACTGAAGCTTTCTTT
CASNSVGQLNTEAFF
>few|TRBJ1-6|.|TRBV7-9
TGTGCCAGCAGTGCCCGACAGAATTCACCCCTCCACTTT
CASSARQNSPLHF
>.|TRBJ1-5|TRBD1|TRBV5-8
TGTGCCAGCAGCACAGGGGGCAACAATCAGCCCCAGCATTTT
CASSTGGNNQPQHF
>.|TRBJ2-1|TRBD1|TRBV29-1
TGCAGCGGGACCCCAGGACAGGTGGAGTTCTTC
CSGTPGQVEFF
>.|TRBJ1-5|.|TRBV23-1
TGCGCCAGCAGTCAACTTCGGACGGCGGGCCAGCCCCAGCATTTT
CASSQLRTAGQPQHF
>.|TRBJ2-3|TRBD2|TRBV6-5
TGTGCCAGCAAGACTAGCGGAGGAAATACGCAGTATTTT
CASKTSGGNTQYF
>.|TRBJ2-5|TRBD2|TRBV11-2
TGTGCCAGCAGCTTAGGACTAGCGGGAGATCTAGAGACCCAGTACTTC
CASSLGLAGDLETQYF
>.|TRBJ1-4|TRBD1|TRBV19
TGTGCCAGTAGTCCTCGGACAGGGGGTACAACTAATGAAAAACTGTTTTTT
CASSPRTGGTTNEKLFF
>.|TRBJ2-1|TRBD2|TRBV19
TGTGCCAGTAGTATTCGGCTAGCGGCCTACAATGAGCAGTTCTTC
CASSIRLAAYNEQFF
>.|TRBJ1-5|TRBD1|TRBV19
TGTGCCAGTACCCGGACAGGGGAGTACAATCAGCCCCAGCATTTT
CASTRTGEYNQPQHF
>.|TRBJ2-3|TRBD2|TRBV2
TGTGCCAGCGGCCTGCGGGAGGCAGATACGCAGTATTTT
CASGLREADTQYF
>.|TRBJ2-1|TRBD2|TRBV2
TGTGCCAGCAGCCTAGCGGGAGGATCCTACAATGAGCAGTTCTTC
CASSLAGGSYNEQFF
>.|TRBJ1-4|.|TRBV29-1
TGCAGCGCTTTGACTCCCGAACCTAATGAAAAACTGTTTTTT
CSALTPEPNEKLFF